The rows below give T cell receptor beta chains drawn from one sample of a study of shared clonotypes between healthy human individuals. Libraries were prepared by immunoSEQ multiplex PCR; TCRdb keeps only in-frame clonotypes and omits some of them. Altogether under 1,100,000 clones are present, about 75% being singletons, with the ten largest covering about 1.4%. Sequencing was performed on memory CD4+ T cells sorted from blood. These receptors came from a man aged 18 to 30 in good health. CDR3s include the opening cysteine and the closing phenylalanine or tryptophan. The D gene is left open where the match is weak. Some rows mark clone size as missing; the rest say once, few, many or name a class of expanded clone.

j_call,d_call,v_call,clone_size,cdr3_aa,cdr3_nt
TRBJ1-1,.,TRBV28,once,CASRGTSRRTEAFF,TGTGCCAGCAGAGGGACCTCAAGACGGACTGAAGCTTTCTTT
TRBJ2-2,TRBD2,TRBV10-1,.,CASRASGTGELFF,TGCGCCAGCAGGGCTAGCGGCACCGGGGAGCTGTTTTTT
TRBJ2-3,TRBD1,TRBV15,.,CATSAGTVSTDTQYF,TGTGCCACCAGCGCCGGGACAGTTAGCACAGATACGCAGTATTTT
TRBJ1-2,.,TRBV30,.,CAWRLGEFYGYTF,TGTGCCTGGAGGTTGGGGGAATTCTATGGCTACACCTTC
TRBJ2-5,.,TRBV28,once,CASSFTSLETQYF,TGTGCCAGCAGTTTCACTTCCCTGGAGACCCAGTACTTC
TRBJ1-6,.,TRBV2,once,CASSEEGTYNSPLHF,TGTGCCAGCAGTGAAGAGGGTACCTATAATTCACCCCTCCACTTT
TRBJ2-7,.,TRBV2,.,CASSEWRLYEQYF,TGTGCCAGCAGTGAATGGCGACTCTACGAGCAGTACTTC
TRBJ1-2,TRBD1,TRBV19,.,CASRGQGGAYGYTF,TGTGCCAGTAGGGGACAGGGGGGCGCCTATGGCTACACCTTC
TRBJ2-7,.,TRBV5-1,.,CASSFKEGSLSEQYF,TGCGCCAGCAGCTTTAAGGAGGGATCCTTATCCGAGCAGTACTTC
TRBJ1-5,.,TRBV10-3,few,CAISEGQGSPQHF,TGTGCCATCAGTGAGGGACAAGGGTCGCCCCAGCATTTT
TRBJ2-5,.,TRBV6-5,.,CASGVTSTETQYF,TGTGCCAGCGGAGTTACTAGCACGGAGACCCAGTACTTC
TRBJ2-5,.,TRBV5-1,.,CASSLERTAQETQYF,TGCGCCAGCAGCTTGGAAAGGACAGCCCAAGAGACCCAGTACTTC
TRBJ1-1,.,TRBV6-5,many,CASSQRDDTEAFF,TGTGCCAGCAGTCAGCGTGACGACACTGAAGCTTTCTTT
TRBJ2-5,TRBD2,TRBV9,few,CASSVSGSYETQYF,TGTGCCAGCAGCGTTAGCGGGAGCTACGAGACCCAGTACTTC
TRBJ2-2,.,TRBV30,.,CAWMWGAGELFF,TGTGCCTGGATGTGGGGAGCCGGGGAGCTGTTTTTT
TRBJ2-7,TRBD1,TRBV5-4,.,CASSLGQGSEQYF,TGTGCCAGCTCCTTGGGACAGGGCTCCGAGCAGTACTTC
TRBJ2-5,.,TRBV7-2,.,CASSLDSGTGTQYF,TGTGCCAGCAGCTTAGATAGCGGGACAGGGACCCAGTACTTC
TRBJ2-3,.,TRBV9,.,CASSVDMTGESSDTQYF,TGTGCCAGCAGCGTAGATATGACGGGAGAAAGTTCAGATACGCAGTATTTT
TRBJ1-2,TRBD1,TRBV7-9,.,CASSPGQGNYGYTF,TGTGCCAGCAGCCCAGGACAGGGAAACTATGGCTACACCTTC
TRBJ2-1,.,TRBV30,many,CAWSRQGRNEQFF,TGTGCCTGGAGTAGGCAGGGGAGGAATGAGCAGTTCTTC
TRBJ2-3,TRBD2,TRBV11-2,.,CASSPGLAKDTQYF,TGTGCCAGCAGCCCCGGACTAGCTAAAGATACGCAGTATTTT
TRBJ1-6,.,TRBV30,.,CAWIDGQTKPLNSPLHF,TGTGCCTGGATCGACGGACAGACGAAACCCCTCAATTCACCCCTCCACTTT
TRBJ2-1,TRBD2,TRBV12-5,.,CASGLVPKPGLAGVSEQFF,TGTGCTAGTGGTTTGGTACCGAAACCGGGACTAGCGGGAGTTAGTGAGCAGTTCTTC
TRBJ1-2,TRBD1,TRBV7-8,.,CASSLGDRDIGGYTF,TGTGCCAGCAGCTTAGGGGACAGGGATATCGGTGGCTACACCTTC
TRBJ2-1,.,TRBV29-1,.,CSVGYPEQFF,TGCAGCGTTGGGTACCCTGAGCAGTTCTTC
TRBJ2-3,TRBD2,TRBV5-4,.,CASTNPGGLADTQYF,TGTGCCAGCACCAACCCGGGGGGGTTGGCAGATACGCAGTATTTT
TRBJ1-1,TRBD1,TRBV2,.,CASRIQGVVTEAFF,TGTGCCAGCAGAATACAGGGGGTAGTCACTGAAGCTTTCTTT
TRBJ1-1,TRBD1,TRBV29-1,few,CSVLEGTGENTEAFF,TGCAGCGTTCTCGAGGGGACAGGGGAGAACACTGAAGCTTTCTTT
TRBJ2-1,TRBD2,TRBV5-1,.,CASSLALAGGKEQFF,TGCGCCAGCAGCTTGGCCCTAGCGGGGGGAAAGGAGCAGTTCTTC
TRBJ2-2,.,TRBV19,few,CASHGESNTGELFF,TGTGCCAGTCACGGAGAGTCGAACACCGGGGAGCTGTTTTTT
TRBJ1-1,.,TRBV11-2,.,CASSPRGSGTEAFF,TGTGCCAGCAGCCCTAGGGGATCGGGCACTGAAGCTTTCTTT
TRBJ2-3,TRBD2,TRBV5-1,.,CASSLATAGGPDTQYF,TGCGCCAGCAGCTTGGCCACAGCGGGAGGGCCGGATACGCAGTATTTT
TRBJ1-1,.,TRBV18,.,CASSPNPGEAFF,TGTGCCAGCTCACCAAATCCAGGCGAAGCTTTCTTT
TRBJ2-7,.,TRBV11-2,.,CASSTHSYEQYF,TGTGCCAGCAGCACCCATTCCTACGAGCAGTACTTC
TRBJ2-5,TRBD2,TRBV27,.,CASSLLRTSGQETQYF,TGTGCCAGCAGTTTGCTTAGAACTAGCGGGCAAGAGACCCAGTACTTC
TRBJ1-2,TRBD1,TRBV5-1,.,CASGQGQTGGYTF,TGCGCCAGTGGACAGGGCCAGACGGGTGGCTACACCTTC
TRBJ2-1,.,TRBV6-6,.,CASSPGRAGFF,TGTGCCAGCAGTCCCGGCCGGGCGGGGTTCTTC
TRBJ1-4,.,TRBV19,.,CASTPQHYNEKLFF,TGTGCCAGTACCCCCCAGCACTATAATGAAAAACTGTTTTTT
TRBJ2-7,.,TRBV14,.,CASSQVSQGPYEQYF,TGTGCCAGCAGCCAAGTCTCACAGGGACCCTACGAGCAGTACTTC
TRBJ2-7,.,TRBV6-5,.,CASSSPQRYSYEQYF,TGTGCCAGCAGCAGCCCCCAGCGGTACTCCTACGAGCAGTACTTC